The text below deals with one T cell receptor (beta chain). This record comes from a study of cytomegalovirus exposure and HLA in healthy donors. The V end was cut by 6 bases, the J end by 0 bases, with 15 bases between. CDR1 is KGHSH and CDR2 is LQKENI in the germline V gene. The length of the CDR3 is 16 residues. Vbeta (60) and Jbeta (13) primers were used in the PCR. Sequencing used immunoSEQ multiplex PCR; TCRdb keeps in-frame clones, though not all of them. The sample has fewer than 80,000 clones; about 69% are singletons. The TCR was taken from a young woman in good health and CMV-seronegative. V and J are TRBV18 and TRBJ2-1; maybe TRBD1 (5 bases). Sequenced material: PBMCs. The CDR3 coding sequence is TGTGCCAGCTCTCGCGAGGCTCAGGGCTCCTACAATGAGCAGTTCTTC. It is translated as CASSREAQGSYNEQFF.